One and the same sample provided the 27 T cell receptor beta chains below, sequenced in a study of blood T cell repertoires in COVID-19. Repertoires were generated with immunoSEQ multiplex PCR, while TCRdb's copy carries only in-frame clones and drops some. This sample has about 220,000 clones, with just under 85% found just once. Sequencing was carried out using PBMCs or T cells enriched from blood (not recorded which). The receptors here all came from a woman between 40 and 55 years old with acute COVID-19.

The J gene is TRBJ2-7, the V gene TRBV7-3; D is undetermined. The length of the CDR3 is 15 residues. Germline V gives CDR1 SGHTA, CDR2 FQGTGA. Between the trimmed V and J ends, which lost 5 bases and 6 bases, there was a span of 20 bases. CDR3 DNA sequence: TGTGCCAGCAGCGCCTCAGGTTACTTAAAGGCCGAGCAGTACTTC. Translated: CASSASGYLKAEQYF.

This chain connects TRBV28 to TRBJ2-7; 8 nucleotides agree with TRBD2. The J segment lost 4 bases and the V segment lost 8 bases, leaving 13 bases of the junction unmatched. Germline CDR1 MDHEN, CDR2 SYDVKM. The CDR3 runs to 15 residues. CDR3 DNA: TGTGCCAGCCCGGGGGGGAGTAGCGGGATGTACGAGCAGTACTTC. Its translation is CASPGGSSGMYEQYF.

The chain is built from TRBV19 and TRBJ1-2, with 8 positions matching TRBD1. Germline V gene lookup returns CDR1 LNHDA and CDR2 SQIVND (reference sequence). V gave up 7 bases and J gave up 4 bases; unmatched junction bases: 14. CDR3 length: 16 residues. The CDR3 nucleotides read TGTGCCAGTACCAACCCCGACAGGGGATCCCTCTATGGCTACACCTTC. It is translated as CASTNPDRGSLYGYTF. The whole variable domain, filled in from reference TRBV19 and TRBJ1-2, reads DGGITQSPKYLFRKEGQNVTLSCEQNLNHDAMYWYRQDPGQGLRLIYYSQIVNDFQKGDIAEGYSVSREKKESFPLTVTSAQKNPTAFYLCASTNPDRGSLYGYTFGSGTRLTVV.

The genes are TRBV6-5 and TRBJ1-2, with D unclear. The ends were cut back, 2 bases at V and 4 bases at J, with 11 bases in the middle. From germline, CDR1 is MNHEY and CDR2 SVGAGI. The CDR3 is 14 amino acids. CDR3 sequence: CASSYQLSGYGYTF. The CDR3 region has the DNA TGTGCCAGCAGTTACCAACTGTCTGGCTATGGCTACACCTTC.

The gene calls are TRBV13 and TRBJ1-4; 7 bases agree with TRBD1. With 5 bases clipped from V and 0 bases from J, the junction kept 6 bases outside the gene matches. The germline gives CDR1 PRHDT, CDR2 FYEKMQ (reference sequence). The CDR3 contains 16 residues. The CDR3 coding sequence is TGTGCCAGCAGCCTATCGGGGACAGCAACTAATGAAAAACTGTTTTTT. Protein product: CASSLSGTATNEKLFF.

V is TRBV29-1 and J is TRBJ2-1, with D tentatively TRBD1 (5 bases). V shed 4 bases and J shed 5 bases, with 18 bases lying between them. This CDR3 region has 15 residues. Germline CDR1 reads SQVTM; CDR2 reads ANQGSEA. CDR3 loop: CSVANPRQSHNEQFF. As DNA, the CDR3 is TGCAGCGTTGCGAATCCGCGACAGAGCCACAATGAGCAGTTCTTC.

About this clone itself: The sample holds other DNA sequences that translate to the same CDR3. The genes are TRBV7-9 and TRBJ2-3; 7 bases match TRBD2. The CDR3 totals 15 residues. The V gene's germline CDR1 is SEHNR and CDR2 FQNEAQ (reference sequence). After removal of 4 bases from V and 1 base from J, the junction contained 5 bases not matched to a gene. For the CDR3, the DNA is TGTGCCAGCAGCTCGAGAGGGAGGGGCACAGATACGCAGTATTTT. As protein: CASSSRGRGTDTQYF.

V is TRBV3-1 (or the pseudogene TRBV3-2) and J is TRBJ1-2; D is undetermined. This CDR3 comprises 13 residues. V shed 0 bases and J shed 6 bases, with 8 bases lying between them. The germline V gene encodes CDR1 LGHDT and CDR2 YNNKEL (reference sequence). CDR3 region: CASSQDPRNGYTF. Here the CDR3 DNA reads TGTGCCAGCAGCCAAGATCCCAGGAATGGCTACACCTTC.

The chain carries TRBV10-3 and TRBJ1-1, with 8 bases fitting TRBD1. In germline, CDR1 is ENHRY, CDR2 SYGVKD. The J segment lost 4 bases and the V segment lost 4 bases, leaving 8 bases of the junction unmatched. The CDR3 totals 15 residues. CDR3 sequence: CAISGISGGITEAFF. CDR3 sequence (DNA): TGTGCCATCAGTGGAATTTCAGGGGGCATCACTGAAGCTTTCTTT.

J is TRBJ2-2 and V is TRBV3-1 (or the pseudogene TRBV3-2); D not resolved. Germline CDR1 LGHDT, CDR2 YNNKEL (reference sequence). Trimming pared 4 bases from V and 6 bases from J, leaving 12 bases between. The CDR3 spans 14 residues. CDR3 in DNA: TGTGCCAGCAGCCCCCTTCACACCTCCGGGGAGCTGTTTTTT. Its translation: CASSPLHTSGELFF.

The chain combines TRBV19 with TRBJ1-1, with TRBD1 matching over 8 bases. In germline, CDR1 is LNHDA, CDR2 SQIVND (reference sequence). The CDR3 consists of 17 residues. Trimming cost V 10 bases and J 2 bases; bases outside gene matches: 18. The CDR3 DNA reads as TGTGCCACTAGGACCGGGACAGGCGTTTTCCTTAACACTGAAGCTTTCTTT. Translation gives CATRTGTGVFLNTEAFF.

The chain carries TRBV6-1 and TRBJ2-1, with D possibly TRBD1 on 6 matching bases. V was clipped by 3 bases and J by 1 base, with 16 bases between them. CDR1 MNHNS and CDR2 SASEGT come from the germline V gene. CDR3 length: 17 amino acids. The CDR3 bases are TGTGCCAGCAGTGATCCTCGCCGGGACAAGTCCTACAATGAGCAGTTCTTC. Translating gives CASSDPRRDKSYNEQFF.

The chain recombines TRBV9 with TRBJ1-6; D is unclear. Trimming stripped 4 bases from V and 6 bases from J, with 8 bases between. The CDR3 consists of 13 residues. Germline values: CDR1 SGDLS, CDR2 YYNGEE. DNA for the CDR3: TGTGCCAGCAGCCGGGGAGGTAATTCACCCCTCCACTTT. Translated, it gives CASSRGGNSPLHF.

The rearrangement links TRBV3-1 (or the pseudogene TRBV3-2) to TRBJ1-6, with TRBD1 matching 7 bases. The CDR3 sequence is 16 residues long. The germline V gene has CDR1 LGHDT and CDR2 YNNKEL (reference sequence). V was pared by 3 bases and J by 10 bases, with 12 bases of the junction left unmatched. This CDR3 reads CASSQILGQVGSPLHF. CDR3 DNA sequence: TGTGCCAGCAGCCAGATATTAGGACAGGTCGGGTCACCCCTCCACTTT.

The chain links TRBV7-9 to TRBJ1-2; TRBD1 is a possible D gene (6 bases). Germline V gene lookup returns CDR1 SEHNR and CDR2 FQNEAQ (reference sequence). The V gene lost 1 base and the J gene lost 6 bases, with 12 bases spanning the gap. This CDR3 comprises 14 residues. CDR3: CASSLGYGQNGYTF. Here the CDR3 DNA reads TGTGCCAGCAGCTTAGGATACGGACAGAATGGCTACACCTTC.

The chain employs TRBV5-4 and TRBJ1-1, with 9 bases matching TRBD1. V was pared by 1 base and J by 4 bases, with 5 bases of the junction left unmatched. This CDR3 has 15 residues. Germline V gene lookup returns CDR1 SGHNT and CDR2 YYREEE (reference sequence). CDR3 loop: CASSLNRGQVTEAFF. The CDR3 coding sequence is TGTGCCAGCAGCTTGAACAGGGGGCAGGTCACTGAAGCTTTCTTT. Combining the CDR3 with reference TRBV5-4 and TRBJ1-1 gives the whole variable domain ETGVTQSPTHLIKTRGQQVTLRCSSQSGHNTVSWYQQALGQGPQFIFQYYREEENGRGNFPPRFSGLQFPNYSSELNVNALELDDSALYLCASSLNRGQVTEAFFGQGTRLTVV.

This chain connects TRBV12-5 to TRBJ1-1; 7 bases agree with TRBD1. The J segment lost 12 bases and the V segment lost 2 bases, leaving 9 bases of the junction unmatched. Germline assignment: CDR1 LGHNT and CDR2 FRNRAP. The CDR3 covers 13 residues. The CDR3 loop is CASGLSQGKETFF. Written as DNA, the CDR3 is TGTGCTAGTGGTTTGTCACAGGGGAAGGAGACTTTCTTT.

The sample holds one count of this clone. The chain combines TRBV19 with TRBJ2-2; D gene ambiguous. The CDR3 consists of 14 residues. Germline loops: CDR1 LNHDA, CDR2 SQIVND (reference sequence). Trimming shortened V by 3 bases and J by 8 bases, and 13 bases separated the two germline ends. The CDR3 nucleotides read TGTGCCAGTAGTATTAGTCTATTTCCAGGGGAGCTGTTTTTT. It is translated as CASSISLFPGELFF.

The chain links TRBV2 to TRBJ2-3, with 12 bases fitting TRBD2. The CDR3 has 16 residues. With 8 bases clipped from V and 5 bases from J, the junction kept 11 bases outside the gene matches. Germline V CDR1 and CDR2: SNHLY, FYNNEI. CDR3: CASATSGSGWGDTQYF. Written as DNA, the CDR3 is TGTGCCAGCGCGACTAGCGGGAGCGGGTGGGGAGATACGCAGTATTTT. Complete variable domain (other parts from reference TRBV2 and TRBJ2-3): EPEVTQTPSHQVTQMGQEVILRCVPISNHLYFYWYRQILGQKVEFLVSFYNNEISEKSEIFDDQFSVERPDGSNFTLKIRSTKLEDSAMYFCASATSGSGWGDTQYFGPGTRLTVL.

J is TRBJ1-4 and V is TRBV4-2, with unresolved D. Trimming removed 1 base at V and 8 bases at J, with 14 bases between. Germline CDR1 LGHNA, CDR2 YNFKEQ. The CDR3 loop spans 15 amino acids. The CDR3 sequence is CASSQGGAQREKLFF. CDR3 in DNA: TGTGCCAGCAGCCAAGGGGGAGCCCAACGGGAAAAACTGTTTTTT.

The chain has TRBV25-1 and TRBJ1-2, with TRBD1 identical over 7 bases. The CDR3 consists of 13 residues. With 4 bases clipped from V and 8 bases from J, the junction kept 7 bases outside the gene matches. Germline V lookup: CDR1 MGHDK, CDR2 SYGVNS. CDR3 in DNA: TGTGCCAGCAGTGGGGACAGCGCCGGAGGCTACACCTTC. Translated: CASSGDSAGGYTF.

The chain links TRBV7-3 to TRBJ2-7; D is uncertain. Germline V gene lookup returns CDR1 SGHTA and CDR2 FQGTGA. This CDR3 spans 15 amino acids. The ends were cut back, 1 base at V and 4 bases at J, with 14 bases in the middle. The CDR3 nucleotides read TGTGCCAGCAGCTTAAATCCCTCGTCGCGGTACGAGCAGTACTTC. Its translation: CASSLNPSSRYEQYF.

The chain is built from TRBV7-8 and TRBJ2-5; D not certain. The CDR3 has 17 amino acids. The germline V and J ends were trimmed by 0 bases and 5 bases, with 19 bases remaining between them. Per the germline V gene, CDR1 is SGHVS and CDR2 is FQNEAQ. The DNA for the CDR3 is TGTGCCAGCAGCTTAGCGCTCACAACGAGCGCGGTGGAGACCCAGTACTTC. Its translation: CASSLALTTSAVETQYF. Using reference TRBV7-8 and TRBJ2-5 for the parts outside the CDR3, the full variable domain is GAGVSQSPRYKVAKRGQDVALRCDPISGHVSLFWYQQALGQGPEFLTYFQNEAQLDKSGLPSDRFFAERPEGSVSTLKIQRTQQEDSAVYLCASSLALTTSAVETQYFGPGTRLLVL.

This clone was counted only a few times. J is TRBJ2-7 and V is TRBV7-9; D is unclear. The CDR3 has 13 residues. The germline V gene encodes CDR1 SEHNR and CDR2 FQNEAQ (reference sequence). Trimming shortened V by 3 bases and J by 5 bases, and 11 bases separated the two germline ends. The CDR3 loop is CASSFLLRDEQYF. In DNA, the CDR3 is TGTGCCAGCAGCTTTTTACTCCGCGACGAGCAGTACTTC.

The chain carries TRBV19 and TRBJ2-7; 9 nucleotides align to TRBD1. After removal of 1 base from V and 2 bases from J, the junction contained 6 bases not matched to a gene. The CDR3 is 16 residues long. The germline V gene encodes CDR1 LNHDA and CDR2 SQIVND (reference sequence). The DNA of the CDR3 is TGTGCCAGTAGTATAGGAACAGGGGGCGCCCCCTACGAGCAGTACTTC. Encoded protein: CASSIGTGGAPYEQYF.

This clone was observed a single time. The V gene is TRBV18, the J gene TRBJ1-4; 7 nucleotides align to TRBD1. The CDR3 runs 14 residues. Trimming removed 3 bases from V and 7 bases from J; junction bases left unmatched: 5. Per germline, CDR1 KGHSH and CDR2 LQKENI. The CDR3 region is CASSPPGGFEKLFF. The CDR3 DNA sequence: TGTGCCAGCTCACCTCCAGGGGGGTTTGAAAAACTGTTTTTT.

The V call is TRBV7-8, the J call TRBJ2-1; maybe TRBD2 (6 bases). With 0 bases removed from V and 3 bases from J, the gap between germline ends came to 15 bases. The CDR3 sequence is 17 residues long. Germline CDR1 SGHVS, CDR2 FQNEAQ. The CDR3 is CASSLALLGLDYNEQFF. DNA of the CDR3: TGTGCCAGCAGCTTAGCCCTCCTGGGACTGGACTACAATGAGCAGTTCTTC.